A single sample is the source of the 27 T cell receptor beta chains below, sequenced in a study of T cell responses to AZD1222 COVID-19 vaccine. TCRdb keeps only in-frame clones here, not all; method: immunoSEQ multiplex PCR. The repertoire holds tens of thousands of clones, roughly 90% seen once, with less than 9% in the top ten. The starting material was peripheral blood, obtained on day 0 of AZD1222 vaccination. The receptor source for this set is an adult in good health.

The J gene is TRBJ2-7, the V gene TRBV20-1; 7 nucleotides align to TRBD1. Trimming took 3 bases from V and 10 from J; bases not matched to a gene: 6. Germline V gene sequence: CDR1 DFQATT, CDR2 SNEGSKA (reference sequence). The CDR3 is 11 amino acids. Written as DNA, the CDR3 is TGCAGTGCTAGTAAGGGACAGTTTCAGTACTTC. As protein: CSASKGQFQYF.

This sequence joins TRBV23-1 and TRBJ1-2; D is unclear. TRBV23-1 is flagged as an ORF with uncertain function. The V gene lost 10 bases and the J gene lost 1 base, with 13 bases spanning the gap. This CDR3 is built from 13 residues. CDR3 sequence: CAKTSALNYGYTF. The CDR3, as DNA: TGCGCCAAGACCTCGGCCCTTAACTATGGCTACACCTTC.

V and J are TRBV7-9 and TRBJ2-1; 7 bases are shared with TRBD1. The CDR3 extends over 16 amino acids. The germline CDR1 and CDR2 sequences are SEHNR and FQNEAQ (reference sequence). The ends lost 4 bases at V and 1 base at J; junction bases unmatched: 7. The CDR3 nucleotides read TGTGCCAGCAGCTCCGTCCCAGGGGGATCCTACAATGAGCAGTTCTTC. This codes for CASSSVPGGSYNEQFF.

The chain carries TRBV12-2 and TRBJ2-3; the table calls TRBD2, which could not be checked here. TRBV12-2 is labeled a pseudogene. The CDR3 length is 17 residues. CDR3 sequence reads: CASRFLSSGAPTDTQYF. CDR3 sequence (DNA): TGTGCAAGTCGCTTCCTTTCCAGCGGGGCGCCCACAGATACGCAGTATTTT.

The gene calls are TRBV18 and TRBJ1-3; TRBD1 matches 11 bases. The germline CDR1 and CDR2 sequences are KGHSH and LQKENI. The CDR3 is 17 amino acids. Unmatched junction bases numbered 6, after V lost 4 bases and J lost 1 base. The CDR3 spells CASSHRTGGQSGNTIYF. CDR3 bases: TGTGCCAGCTCACACCGGACAGGGGGCCAATCTGGAAACACCATATATTTT.

This clone was counted a few times. The genes are TRBV4-2 and TRBJ2-6; tentative D call: TRBD1 (5 bases). This CDR3 is 16 amino acids long. V lost 1 base and J 0 bases, leaving 7 bases between the germline ends. CDR1 is LGHNA, CDR2 YNFKEQ, per germline. CDR3 bases: TGTGCCAGCAGCCAAGGGACAAACTCTGGGGCCAACGTCCTGACTTTC. Its protein is CASSQGTNSGANVLTF.

The chain recombines TRBV5-1 with TRBJ2-6, with D possibly TRBD1 on 6 matching bases. This CDR3 has 17 amino acids. The germline CDR1 and CDR2 sequences are SGHRS and YFSETQ. The V end lost 2 bases, the J end lost 0 bases, and 12 bases lay between the germline ends. CDR3 DNA sequence: TGCGCCAGCAGCTTTGTCCCGGACAGCTCTGGGGCCAACGTCCTGACTTTC. It codes for CASSFVPDSSGANVLTF.

This rearrangement joins TRBV7-2 to TRBJ2-7, with TRBD2 matching over 11 bases. CDR3 length: 15 residues. V was clipped by 5 bases and J by 4 bases; unmatched bases: 7. Germline CDR1 is SGHTA and CDR2 is FQGNSA. The CDR3 coding sequence is TGTGCCAGCAGCACTGGGACTAGCGGCAAATACGAGCAGTACTTC. Translation: CASSTGTSGKYEQYF.

The chain joins TRBV6-5 to TRBJ2-4, with TRBD2 matching over 8 bases. The V gene end was trimmed by 5 bases and the J gene end by 6 bases; junction bases not matched to a gene: 9. Per the germline V gene, CDR1 is MNHEY and CDR2 is SVGAGI. This CDR3 is built from 15 residues. This chain's CDR3 is CASSPGSAGGNIQYF. The CDR3 nucleotides read TGTGCCAGCAGTCCAGGGTCGGCGGGGGGAAACATTCAGTACTTC.

V usage is TRBV19 and J usage is TRBJ2-1; 9 positions agree with TRBD1. The V segment lost 6 bases and the J segment 5 bases; nucleotides outside the gene matches: 11. This CDR3 has 16 amino acids. Germline V CDR1 and CDR2: LNHDA, SQIVND (reference sequence). The CDR3 bases are TGTGCCAGTAGCGAGGAAGCGGGACAGGGAAACAATGAGCAGTTCTTC. As protein: CASSEEAGQGNNEQFF.

This chain joins TRBV4-3 and TRBJ1-1, with D tentatively TRBD1 (5 bases). The CDR3 consists of 13 residues. Between the trimmed V and J ends, which lost 4 bases and 9 bases, there was a span of 15 bases. In germline, CDR1 is LGHNA, CDR2 YSLEER. The CDR3 region has the DNA TGCGCCAGCAGCCCAAACAGGACTCCTAAAGCTTTCTTT. It codes for CASSPNRTPKAFF.

The rearrangement joins TRBV5-8 to TRBJ1-2; no clear D. Germline CDR1 and CDR2: SGHTS and YDEGEE. The CDR3 has 12 amino acids. V was trimmed by 4 bases and J by 8 bases, leaving 12 bases between them. The CDR3 bases are TGTGCCAGCAGCATAGGTCCGGTAGGCTACACCTTC. The encoded protein is CASSIGPVGYTF.

The rearrangement links TRBV6-5 to TRBJ1-2, with 7 bases fitting TRBD1. Germline V CDR1 and CDR2: MNHEY, SVGAGI. The CDR3 contains 13 residues. V trimming: 6 bases; J trimming: 2 bases; junction bases outside the gene matches: 3. The CDR3 loop reads CASRKTGNYGYTF. CDR3 DNA sequence: TGTGCCAGCAGAAAGACAGGGAACTATGGCTACACCTTC.

The CDR3 DNA sequence: TGTGCCAGCAGGGCGGACAGGGTCGGTAATTCACCCCTCCACTTT. It specifies CASRADRVGNSPLHF. The chain carries TRBV2 and TRBJ1-6; 8 bases fit TRBD1. V trimming: 6 bases; J trimming: 6 bases; junction bases outside the gene matches: 7. The CDR3 extends over 15 amino acids. Germline CDR1 SNHLY, CDR2 FYNNEI.

V usage is TRBV28 and J usage is TRBJ2-2; possible D gene TRBD1, 5 bases. Trimming took 4 bases from V and 6 from J, leaving 9 bases between them. The germline CDR1 and CDR2 sequences are MDHEN and SYDVKM. The CDR3 is 13 amino acids. CDR3 bases: TGTGCCAGCAGTTCAGGGTTGGCCGGGGAGCTGTTTTTT. Its translation: CASSSGLAGELFF.

CDR3: CASSEDWGANYGYTF. In nucleotides, the CDR3 is TGTGCCAGCAGTGAAGATTGGGGAGCTAACTATGGCTACACCTTC. J is TRBJ1-2 and V is TRBV6-1; D gene ambiguous. Between the trimmed V and J ends, which lost 1 base and 0 bases, there was a span of 9 bases. Germline V gene data show CDR1 as MNHNS and CDR2 as SASEGT. The CDR3 has 15 residues.

The J gene is TRBJ2-3, the V gene TRBV6-5; 11 positions match TRBD2. This CDR3 is built from 15 residues. Germline lookup yields CDR1 MNHEY and CDR2 SVGAGI. After removal of 6 bases from V and 2 bases from J, the junction contained 4 bases not matched to a gene. DNA for the CDR3: TGTGCCAGCAGAAAGACTAGCGGGGTCACAGATACGCAGTATTTT. Translated: CASRKTSGVTDTQYF.

The chain is built from TRBV5-1 and TRBJ1-6; D perhaps matches TRBD1 (6 bases). V was pared by 0 bases and J by 10 bases, with 11 bases between. Germline V CDR1 and CDR2: SGHRS, YFSETQ. There are 14 residues in the CDR3. CDR3 sequence: CASSLGTALSPLHF. CDR3 in DNA: TGCGCCAGCAGCTTGGGGACAGCTCTATCACCCCTCCACTTT. The complete variable domain, with remaining parts taken from reference TRBV5-1 and TRBJ1-6, reads KAGVTQTPRYLIKTRGQQVTLSCSPISGHRSVSWYQQTPGQGLQFLFEYFSETQRNKGNFPGRFSGRQFSNSRSEMNVSTLELGDSALYLCASSLGTALSPLHFGNGTRLTVT.

The chain employs TRBV29-1 and TRBJ2-1; TRBD2 aligns across 12 bases. V was pared by 6 bases and J by 5 bases, with 8 bases of the junction left unmatched. This CDR3 spans 15 amino acids. Germline CDR1 is SQVTM and CDR2 is ANQGSEA. The CDR3 sequence: CSVAPSGRADNEQFF. DNA for the CDR3: TGCAGCGTCGCCCCTAGCGGGAGGGCCGACAATGAGCAGTTCTTC.

This chain uses TRBV9 with TRBJ1-3; no clear D gene. V lost 4 bases, J lost 3 bases, and 11 bases lay in between. The V gene's germline CDR1 is SGDLS and CDR2 YYNGEE. The CDR3 loop spans 14 amino acids. This CDR3 is CASSPGGDGNTIYF. The CDR3 coding sequence is TGTGCCAGCAGCCCCGGTGGGGATGGAAACACCATATATTTT. Based on the CDR3 plus reference TRBV9 and TRBJ1-3, the full variable domain is DSGVTQTPKHLITATGQRVTLRCSPRSGDLSVYWYQQSLDQGLQFLIQYYNGEERAKGNILERFSAQQFPDLHSELNLSSLELGDSALYFCASSPGGDGNTIYFGEGSWLTVV.

The chain links TRBV6-6 to TRBJ2-1, with 8 nucleotides matching TRBD1. The CDR3 length is 16 residues. Per the germline V gene, CDR1 is MNHNY and CDR2 is SVGAGI (reference sequence). The V segment lost 5 bases and the J segment 0 bases; nucleotides outside the gene matches: 6. The CDR3 reads CASSHPDRGSYNEQFF. CDR3 nucleotide sequence: TGTGCCAGCAGTCATCCCGACAGGGGCTCCTACAATGAGCAGTTCTTC.

This rearrangement joins TRBV4-1 to TRBJ1-1; a weak D match, TRBD1 (5 bases). The CDR3 has 14 amino acids. Germline loops: CDR1 MGHRA, CDR2 YSYEKL. V lost 2 bases to trimming and J lost 1 base, with 8 bases between them. The CDR3 region is CASSQLGENTEAFF. Written as DNA, the CDR3 is TGCGCCAGCAGCCAATTAGGGGAGAACACTGAAGCTTTCTTT.

The chain uses TRBV6-1 and TRBJ2-1; D may be TRBD1 or TRBD2 (6 bases each). Deletions cut 1 base from V and 4 bases from J, with 11 bases between. CDR1 is MNHNS, CDR2 SASEGT, per germline. The CDR3 is 15 residues long. The CDR3 loop is CASSEEGGGYNEQFF. The CDR3 region has the DNA TGTGCCAGCAGTGAAGAGGGGGGCGGATACAATGAGCAGTTCTTC.

V gene TRBV2 combines with J gene TRBJ1-1; a weak D match, TRBD1 (5 bases). The CDR3 length is 14 residues. Germline CDR1 SNHLY, CDR2 FYNNEI. Between the trimmed V and J ends, which lost 6 bases and 1 base, there was a span of 12 bases. CDR3 bases: TGTGCCAGCAGCAAGACAGAAACGAACACTGAAGCTTTCTTT. Protein: CASSKTETNTEAFF.

This sequence joins TRBV5-1 and TRBJ2-1, with D perhaps TRBD1 or TRBD2 (5 bases each). V lost 2 bases, J lost 7 bases, and 22 bases lay in between. The CDR3 length is 17 residues. CDR1 is SGHRS, CDR2 YFSETQ, per germline. The CDR3 DNA is TGCGCCAGCAGCTTCCCCTTGGGGGTAGAATTTACAAATGAGCAGTTCTTC. It specifies CASSFPLGVEFTNEQFF.

The chain has TRBV9 and TRBJ1-3; no clear D. V lost 4 bases to trimming and J lost 1 base, with 9 bases between them. Germline values: CDR1 SGDLS, CDR2 YYNGEE. This CDR3 is 14 amino acids long. CDR3 loop: CASSQGGSGNTIYF. CDR3 DNA sequence: TGTGCCAGCAGCCAAGGAGGGTCTGGAAACACCATATATTTT.

The chain has TRBV30 and TRBJ1-5; D perhaps matches TRBD1 (5 bases). CDR3 length: 13 amino acids. The V end lost 0 bases, the J end lost 7 bases, and 10 bases lay between the germline ends. From germline, CDR1 is GTSNPN and CDR2 SVGIG (reference sequence). This CDR3 reads CAWSVRGRQPQHF. In DNA form, the CDR3 reads TGTGCCTGGAGTGTTAGGGGACGCCAGCCCCAGCATTTT.